This T cell receptor (beta chain) was sequenced during a study of blood T cell repertoires in COVID-19. Authors' analysis steps: Cell counts per sample came from amplifying reference gene primers. Only in-frame clones appear in the TCRdb table, and some are missing; sequencing was by immunoSEQ multiplex PCR. V and J calls and clone size are given by that table; D and trimming were obtained from the DNA. The table records roughly 250,000 clones, 88% of them present only once. In this sample, this clone turned up a few times. V was pared by 6 bases and J by 4 bases, with 13 bases between. The CDR3 is made up of 13 amino acids. Per the germline V gene, CDR1 is WNHNN and CDR2 is SYGVQD (reference sequence).

Material for sequencing was peripheral blood. The TCR was taken from a woman aged 25 to 39 with acute or convalescent COVID-19. The chain carries TRBV10-1 and TRBJ2-7, with D possibly TRBD1 on 7 matching bases. CDR3 sequence (DNA): TGCGCCAGCAGCGACAGGGCGGGATACGAGCAGTACTTC. Translating it yields CASSDRAGYEQYF.